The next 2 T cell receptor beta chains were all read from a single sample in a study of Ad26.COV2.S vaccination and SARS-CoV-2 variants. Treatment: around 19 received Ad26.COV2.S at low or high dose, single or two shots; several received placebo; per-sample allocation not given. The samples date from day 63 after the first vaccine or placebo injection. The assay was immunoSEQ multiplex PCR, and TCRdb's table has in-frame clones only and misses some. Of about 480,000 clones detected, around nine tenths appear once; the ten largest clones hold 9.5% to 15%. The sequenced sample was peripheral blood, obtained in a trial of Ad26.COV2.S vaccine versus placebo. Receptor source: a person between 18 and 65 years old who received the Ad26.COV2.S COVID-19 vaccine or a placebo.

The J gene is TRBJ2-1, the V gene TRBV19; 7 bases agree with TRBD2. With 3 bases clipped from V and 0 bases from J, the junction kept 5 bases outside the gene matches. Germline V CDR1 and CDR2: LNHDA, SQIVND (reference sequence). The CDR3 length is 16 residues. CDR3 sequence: CASSIQGGSSYNEQFF. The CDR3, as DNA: TGTGCCAGTAGTATCCAAGGCGGGAGCTCCTACAATGAGCAGTTCTTC.

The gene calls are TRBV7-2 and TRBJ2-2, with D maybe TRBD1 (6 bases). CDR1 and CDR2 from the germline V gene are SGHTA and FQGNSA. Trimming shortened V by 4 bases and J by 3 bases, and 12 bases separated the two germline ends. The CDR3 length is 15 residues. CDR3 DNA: TGTGCCAGCAGCTCCCTTCGACAGGACACCGGGGAGCTGTTTTTT. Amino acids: CASSSLRQDTGELFF.